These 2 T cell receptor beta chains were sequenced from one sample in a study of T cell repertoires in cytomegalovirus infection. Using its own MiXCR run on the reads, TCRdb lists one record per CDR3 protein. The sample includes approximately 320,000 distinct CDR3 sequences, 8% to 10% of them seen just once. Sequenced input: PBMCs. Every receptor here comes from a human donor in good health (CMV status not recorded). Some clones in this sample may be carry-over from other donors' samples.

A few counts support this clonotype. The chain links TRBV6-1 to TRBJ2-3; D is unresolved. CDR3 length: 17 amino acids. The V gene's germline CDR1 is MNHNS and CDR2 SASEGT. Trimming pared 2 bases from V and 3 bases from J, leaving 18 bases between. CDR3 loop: CASSERWGQVVTDTQYF. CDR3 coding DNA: TGTGCCAGCAGTGAAAGGTGGGGTCAGGTCGTTACAGATACGCAGTATTTT.

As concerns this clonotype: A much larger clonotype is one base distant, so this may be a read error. The CDR3 DNA follows: TGTGCCAGCATCCCGACTAGCGGATACACCGGGGAGCTGTTTTTT. This encodes CASIPTSGYTGELFF. V usage is TRBV7-3 and J usage is TRBJ2-2, with 9 bases matching TRBD2. V was pared by 7 bases and J by 3 bases, with 6 bases of the junction left unmatched. This CDR3 spans 15 amino acids. The V gene's germline CDR1 is SGHTA and CDR2 FQGTGA.